This T cell receptor (beta chain) appears in the sequencing data of a study of regulatory T cells in long-lasting Graves disease. The CDR3 sequence is 13 residues long. Germline lookup yields CDR1 DFQATT and CDR2 SNEGSKA (reference sequence). The ends lost 3 bases at V and 1 base at J; junction bases unmatched: 3. Described time point: newly diagnosed GD, antithyroid drugs for less than 3 months. Extracted PBMC RNA gave rise to the TCR library. Arm-PCR of CDR3 regions and iRepertoire HTBI primers were the basis on which TCR beta libraries were built. TCRdb used MiXCR to reprocess the multiplex PCR reads, holding one entry per CDR3 protein. The table lists 250,000 to 300,000 distinct CDR3 sequences, 15% to 20% of them singletons. These same records also appear under a second study, on T cells in Graves' hyperthyroidism and ophthalmopathy. From that paper: For Graves' hyperthyroidism to be stable, ophthalmopathy could not progress within 18 months.

The genes are TRBV20-1 and TRBJ2-7, with 7 bases aligning to TRBD1. The clonotype originates from a woman aged 25 to 39 with Graves disease. This specimen was peripheral blood mononuclear cells (PBMCs), taken at new diagnosis, from a patient treated with antithyroid drugs. The DNA for the CDR3 is TGCAGTGCTAGTGTCAGGGGGTCCTACGAGCAGTACTTC. The encoded protein is CSASVRGSYEQYF.